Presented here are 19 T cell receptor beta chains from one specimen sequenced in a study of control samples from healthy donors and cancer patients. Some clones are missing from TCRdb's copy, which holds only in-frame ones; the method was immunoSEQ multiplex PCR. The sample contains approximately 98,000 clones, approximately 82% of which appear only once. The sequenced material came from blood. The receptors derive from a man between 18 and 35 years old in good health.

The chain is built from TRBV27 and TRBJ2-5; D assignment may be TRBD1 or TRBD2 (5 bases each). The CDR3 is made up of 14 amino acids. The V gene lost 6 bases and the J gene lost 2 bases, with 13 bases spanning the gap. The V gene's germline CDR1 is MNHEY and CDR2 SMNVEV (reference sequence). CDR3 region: CASRYGAAQETQYF. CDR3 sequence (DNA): TGTGCCAGCAGGTACGGGGCAGCTCAAGAGACCCAGTACTTC.

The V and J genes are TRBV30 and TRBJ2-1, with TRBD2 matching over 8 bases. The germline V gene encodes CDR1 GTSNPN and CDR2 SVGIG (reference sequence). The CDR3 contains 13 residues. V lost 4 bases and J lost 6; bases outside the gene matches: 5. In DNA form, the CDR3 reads TGTGCCTGGACCCCCGGGAGGGCCAATGAGCAGTTCTTC. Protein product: CAWTPGRANEQFF.

The CDR3, as DNA: TGTGCCAGCGTAGGAACCCCCCAAGAGACCCAGTACTTC. Translation: CASVGTPQETQYF. The rearrangement joins TRBV18 to TRBJ2-5; D unclear. CDR1 and CDR2 from the germline V gene are KGHSH and LQKENI. V dropped 8 bases and J dropped 1 base, with 11 bases sitting between them. This CDR3 region has 13 residues.

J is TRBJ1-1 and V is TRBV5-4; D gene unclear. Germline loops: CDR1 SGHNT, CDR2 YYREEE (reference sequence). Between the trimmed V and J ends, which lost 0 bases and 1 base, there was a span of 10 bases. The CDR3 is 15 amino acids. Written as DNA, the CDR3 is TGTGCCAGCAGCTTGGCCCCGGGGTCGAACACTGAAGCTTTCTTT. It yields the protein CASSLAPGSNTEAFF.

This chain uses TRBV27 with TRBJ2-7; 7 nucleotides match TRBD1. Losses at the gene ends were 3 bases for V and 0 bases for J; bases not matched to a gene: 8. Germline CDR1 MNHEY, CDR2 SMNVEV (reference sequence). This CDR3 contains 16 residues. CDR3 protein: CASSFLTGPNSYEQYF. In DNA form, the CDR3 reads TGTGCCAGCAGTTTTCTGACAGGGCCCAACTCCTACGAGCAGTACTTC.

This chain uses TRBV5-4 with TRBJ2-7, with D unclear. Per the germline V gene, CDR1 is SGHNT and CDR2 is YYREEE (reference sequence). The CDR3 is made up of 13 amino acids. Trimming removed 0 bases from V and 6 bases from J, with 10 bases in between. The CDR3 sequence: CASSLGQTSEQYF. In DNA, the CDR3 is TGTGCCAGCAGCTTGGGGCAGACGAGCGAGCAGTACTTC.

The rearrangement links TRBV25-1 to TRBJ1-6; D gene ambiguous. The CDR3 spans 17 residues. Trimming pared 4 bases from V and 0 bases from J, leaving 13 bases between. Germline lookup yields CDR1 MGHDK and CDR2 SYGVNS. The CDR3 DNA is TGTGCCAGCAGTGGAAGTCAGCCGAGCTCCTATAATTCACCCCTCCACTTT. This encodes CASSGSQPSSYNSPLHF.

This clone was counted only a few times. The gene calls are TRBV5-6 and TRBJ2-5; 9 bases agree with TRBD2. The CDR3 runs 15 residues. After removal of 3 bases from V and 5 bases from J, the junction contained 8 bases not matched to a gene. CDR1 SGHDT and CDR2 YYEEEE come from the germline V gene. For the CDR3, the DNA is TGTGCCAGCAGCTGGGAGGGGACTAGCTTTGAGACCCAGTACTTC. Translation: CASSWEGTSFETQYF.

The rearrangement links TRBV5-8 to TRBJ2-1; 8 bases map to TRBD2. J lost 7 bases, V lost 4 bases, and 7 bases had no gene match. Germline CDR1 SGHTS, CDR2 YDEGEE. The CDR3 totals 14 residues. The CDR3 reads CASSQDPGGNEQFF. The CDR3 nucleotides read TGTGCCAGCAGCCAAGACCCGGGGGGGAATGAGCAGTTCTTC. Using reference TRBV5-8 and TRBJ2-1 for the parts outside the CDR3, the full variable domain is EAGVTQSPTHLIKTRGQQATLRCSPISGHTSVYWYQQALGLGLQFLLWYDEGEERNRGNFPPRFSGRQFPNYSSELNVNALELEDSALYLCASSQDPGGNEQFFGPGTRLTVL.

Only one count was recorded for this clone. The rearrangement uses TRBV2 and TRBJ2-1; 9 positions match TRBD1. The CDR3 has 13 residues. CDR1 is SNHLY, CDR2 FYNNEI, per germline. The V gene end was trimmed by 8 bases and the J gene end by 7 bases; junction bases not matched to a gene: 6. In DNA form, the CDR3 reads TGTGCCAGCGGAACAGGGGGCTGGAATGAGCAGTTCTTC. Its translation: CASGTGGWNEQFF. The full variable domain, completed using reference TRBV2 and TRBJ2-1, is EPEVTQTPSHQVTQMGQEVILRCVPISNHLYFYWYRQILGQKVEFLVSFYNNEISEKSEIFDDQFSVERPDGSNFTLKIRSTKLEDSAMYFCASGTGGWNEQFFGPGTRLTVL.

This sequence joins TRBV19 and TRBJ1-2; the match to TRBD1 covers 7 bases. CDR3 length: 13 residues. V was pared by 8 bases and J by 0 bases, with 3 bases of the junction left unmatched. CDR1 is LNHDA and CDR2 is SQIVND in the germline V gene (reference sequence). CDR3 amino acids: CASRDRANYGYTF. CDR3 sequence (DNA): TGTGCCAGTCGGGACAGAGCTAACTATGGCTACACCTTC.

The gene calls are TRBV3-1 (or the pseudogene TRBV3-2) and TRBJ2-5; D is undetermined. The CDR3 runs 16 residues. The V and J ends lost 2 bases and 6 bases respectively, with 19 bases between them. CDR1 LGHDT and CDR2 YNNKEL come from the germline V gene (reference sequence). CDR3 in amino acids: CASSQLGGVGIQTQYF. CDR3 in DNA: TGTGCCAGCAGCCAACTGGGTGGTGTAGGAATTCAGACCCAGTACTTC.

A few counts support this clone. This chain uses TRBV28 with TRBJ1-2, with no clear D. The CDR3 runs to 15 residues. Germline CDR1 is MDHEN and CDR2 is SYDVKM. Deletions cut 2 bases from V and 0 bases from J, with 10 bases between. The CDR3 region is CASSLRQVPNYGYTF. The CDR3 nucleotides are TGTGCCAGCAGTTTAAGGCAGGTTCCTAACTATGGCTACACCTTC.

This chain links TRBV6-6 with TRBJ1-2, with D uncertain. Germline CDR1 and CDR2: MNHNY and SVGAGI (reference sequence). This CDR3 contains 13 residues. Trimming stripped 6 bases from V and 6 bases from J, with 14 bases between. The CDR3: CASSPRGWDGYTF. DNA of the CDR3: TGTGCCAGCAGCCCGCGGGGTTGGGATGGCTACACCTTC.

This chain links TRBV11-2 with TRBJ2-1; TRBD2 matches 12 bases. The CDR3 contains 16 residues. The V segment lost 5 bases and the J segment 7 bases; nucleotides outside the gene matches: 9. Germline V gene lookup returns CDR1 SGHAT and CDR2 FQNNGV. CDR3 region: CASSLNPSGGANEQFF. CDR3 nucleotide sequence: TGTGCCAGCAGCCTAAACCCTAGCGGGGGGGCGAATGAGCAGTTCTTC.

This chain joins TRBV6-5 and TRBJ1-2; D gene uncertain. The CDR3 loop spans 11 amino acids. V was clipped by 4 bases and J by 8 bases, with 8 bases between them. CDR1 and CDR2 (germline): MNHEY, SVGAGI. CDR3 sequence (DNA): TGTGCCAGCAGTTCCCTGGAGGGCTACACCTTC. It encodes CASSSLEGYTF.

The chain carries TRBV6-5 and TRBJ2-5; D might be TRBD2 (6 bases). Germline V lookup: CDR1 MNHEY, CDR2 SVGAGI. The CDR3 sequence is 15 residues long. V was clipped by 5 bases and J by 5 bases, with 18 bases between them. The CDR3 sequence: CASSPSGTVGETQYF. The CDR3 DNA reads TGTGCCAGCAGTCCGTCAGGGACTGTGGGGGAGACCCAGTACTTC.

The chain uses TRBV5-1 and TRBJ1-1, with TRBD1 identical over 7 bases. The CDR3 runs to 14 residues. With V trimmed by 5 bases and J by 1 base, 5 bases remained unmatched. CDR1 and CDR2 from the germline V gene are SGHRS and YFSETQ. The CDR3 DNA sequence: TGCGCCAGCAGTCCATGGACAGGGAACACTGAAGCTTTCTTT. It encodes CASSPWTGNTEAFF.

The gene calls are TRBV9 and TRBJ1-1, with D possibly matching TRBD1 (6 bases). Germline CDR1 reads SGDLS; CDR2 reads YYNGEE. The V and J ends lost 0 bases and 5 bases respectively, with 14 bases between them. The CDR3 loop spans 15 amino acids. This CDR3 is CASSVDRAKGTEAFF. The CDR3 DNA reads TGTGCCAGCAGCGTAGACAGGGCAAAGGGGACTGAAGCTTTCTTT.